This is a list of T cell receptor beta chains from one sample in a study of blood T cell repertoires in COVID-19. Libraries were prepared by immunoSEQ multiplex PCR; TCRdb keeps only in-frame clonotypes and omits some of them. The sample consists of 200,000 to 300,000 clones, roughly nine tenths of them appearing once. The specimen was peripheral blood. Receptors were obtained from a woman aged 60 to 75 who had recovered from COVID-19. CDR3s include the opening cysteine and the closing phenylalanine or tryptophan.

j_call v_call cdr3_aa
TRBJ1-4 TRBV25-1 CASSGPGQGGEKLFF
TRBJ1-2 TRBV7-2 CASSAHSYGYTF
TRBJ1-6 TRBV9 CASSVGGGERLPLHF
TRBJ2-1 TRBV28 CASSPAPVGLGQFF
TRBJ1-5 TRBV28 CASRGGQPNQPQHF
TRBJ1-6 TRBV7-2 CASNPGTVHSPLHF
TRBJ2-7 TRBV5-4 CASSRDIYEQYF
TRBJ1-5 TRBV5-1 CASRTPGTGGDQPQHF
TRBJ1-1 TRBV6-2/TRBV6-3 CASSLRRQGPNTEAFF
TRBJ1-1 TRBV6-5 CASTLQGANTEAFF
TRBJ2-1 TRBV5-4 CASSLTTGSYNEQFF
TRBJ1-2 TRBV14 CASSQDRVGGYGYTF
TRBJ1-2 TRBV28 CASSPRQGSGYTF
TRBJ1-2 TRBV4-1 CASSLRTGTYGYTF
TRBJ2-7 TRBV5-1 CASSTLGDEQYF
TRBJ2-1 TRBV27 CASSYDSSGNEQFF
TRBJ2-2 TRBV7-3 CASGTSGGSNTGELFF
TRBJ2-1 TRBV24-1 CATSASSSGGYNEQFF
TRBJ2-7 TRBV21-1 CASSKGNSGVSYEQYF
TRBJ1-2 TRBV12-3/TRBV12-4 CASSLNYGYTF
TRBJ1-6 TRBV20-1 CSASRPDRGHDSSPLHF
TRBJ1-2 TRBV3-1/TRBV3-2 CASSQAGGGGYTF
TRBJ2-1 TRBV7-3 CASSPKRGGYNEQFF
TRBJ1-1 TRBV5-4 CASSFLGGRYRDFEAFF
TRBJ2-3 TRBV9 CASSVAGGADTQYF
TRBJ1-5 TRBV2 CAGGREGSNQPQHF
TRBJ1-2 TRBV10-3 CAISPSGQASNYGYTF
TRBJ2-7 TRBV5-1 CASSLSTGYYEQYF
TRBJ1-1 TRBV21-1 CASSKPPGRGGAEAFF
TRBJ2-7 TRBV24-1 CATDRGYEQYF
TRBJ2-7 TRBV29-1 CSVEIPSPGTSIEQYF
TRBJ1-1 TRBV5-5 CASSFIQAQDTFF
TRBJ2-2 TRBV7-9 CASSPRWGGGAGELFF
TRBJ2-5 TRBV11-2 CASRETGETQYF
TRBJ2-7 TRBV9 CASSESRGPSYEQYF
TRBJ2-7 TRBV6-6 CASSYPTSGGSYEQYF
TRBJ1-1 TRBV28 CASSLRDRVPFF
TRBJ1-3 TRBV2 CASSRGQRTGNTIYF
TRBJ2-1 TRBV4-3 CASSQALSGGVAHEQFF
TRBJ2-5 TRBV12-5 CASGSGTGGKETQYF
TRBJ2-5 TRBV6-2/TRBV6-3 CASSHGSQETQYF
TRBJ2-7 TRBV7-3 CASSLGSGVVHEQYF
TRBJ1-2 TRBV7-3 CASSLEDGTINGYTF
TRBJ2-5 TRBV4-2 CASSRKGDLTQETQYF
TRBJ2-2 TRBV6-5 CASSTTGSGELFF
TRBJ1-4 TRBV19 CASSNREAANEKLFF
TRBJ2-7 TRBV11-2 CASSSLRLAGYEQYF
TRBJ1-2 TRBV6-6 CASSFERAAPYGYTF
TRBJ1-1 TRBV2 CASSDRTGFTEAFF
TRBJ2-7 TRBV9 CASSVGWSYEQYF
TRBJ2-2 TRBV10-3 CAIRALDTGELFF
TRBJ2-1 TRBV5-4 CASSLTPNEQFF
TRBJ1-1 TRBV18 CASSHRDSSWSTEAFF
TRBJ2-3 TRBV6-5 CASSKLTGVQDTQYF
TRBJ1-4 TRBV6-1 CASRLGSGEKLFF
TRBJ1-2 TRBV2 CASSRDRSNYGYTF